What follows is one TCR beta chain and its context. It was RNA transcripts that yielded the amplified TCR beta CDR3 regions. HTBI primers were the set used in a first-round RT-PCR of the TCR CDR3. TCRdb ran MiXCR on the multiplex PCR reads and lists one entry per CDR3 protein. The repertoire includes about 290,000 distinct CDR3 sequences, about 14% of them detected once, and roughly 8.5% sits in the top ten. The source of the sample is a study of T cells in Graves' hyperthyroidism and ophthalmopathy. Study-level background: The blood sample was taken at first diagnosis, before treatment began.

This receptor was obtained from a young woman with Graves' hyperthyroidism that later progressed to Graves' ophthalmopathy. Sequencing was performed on blood.

This CDR3 reads CASSVGGSVTDTQYF. The CDR3 DNA follows: TGTGCCAGCAGCGTAGGTGGGAGTGTCACAGATACGCAGTATTTT. This chain links TRBV9 with TRBJ2-3, with TRBD2 as a possible D gene (5 bases). Germline-derived CDR1 and CDR2 are SGDLS and YYNGEE. The CDR3 runs 15 residues. Deletions cut 0 bases from V and 2 bases from J, with 10 bases between.